The next 2 T cell receptor beta chains were all read from a single sample in a study of blood T cell repertoires in COVID-19. Sequencing used immunoSEQ multiplex PCR; TCRdb keeps in-frame clones, though not all of them. The sample yields roughly 400,000 clones, 80% to 90% seen once. Sequenced material: PBMCs or T cells enriched from blood (not recorded which). Receptors originate from a woman in her forties or fifties who had recovered from COVID-19.

This clone was observed a few times. The chain recombines TRBV27 with TRBJ2-5; 13 bases match TRBD2. CDR1 MNHEY and CDR2 SMNVEV come from the germline V gene (reference sequence). Trimming removed 8 bases from V and 1 base from J; junction bases left unmatched: 22. The CDR3 totals 21 residues. The CDR3 coding sequence is TGTGCCAGCCGCCAGGGGTATGGATGGACTAGCGGGGGAGCAACCCAAGAGACCCAGTACTTC. This encodes CASRQGYGWTSGGATQETQYF.

This clone was observed a single time. The chain combines TRBV5-4 with TRBJ1-2; the match to TRBD1 covers 7 bases. Germline V CDR1 and CDR2: SGHNT, YYREEE (reference sequence). V was clipped by 4 bases and J by 2 bases; unmatched bases: 5. The length of the CDR3 is 14 residues. The CDR3 spells CASSPGQENYGYTF. The CDR3 DNA reads TGTGCCAGCAGCCCAGGACAGGAAAACTATGGCTACACCTTC. Combining the CDR3 with reference TRBV5-4 and TRBJ1-2 gives the whole variable domain ETGVTQSPTHLIKTRGQQVTLRCSSQSGHNTVSWYQQALGQGPQFIFQYYREEENGRGNFPPRFSGLQFPNYSSELNVNALELDDSALYLCASSPGQENYGYTFGSGTRLTVV.